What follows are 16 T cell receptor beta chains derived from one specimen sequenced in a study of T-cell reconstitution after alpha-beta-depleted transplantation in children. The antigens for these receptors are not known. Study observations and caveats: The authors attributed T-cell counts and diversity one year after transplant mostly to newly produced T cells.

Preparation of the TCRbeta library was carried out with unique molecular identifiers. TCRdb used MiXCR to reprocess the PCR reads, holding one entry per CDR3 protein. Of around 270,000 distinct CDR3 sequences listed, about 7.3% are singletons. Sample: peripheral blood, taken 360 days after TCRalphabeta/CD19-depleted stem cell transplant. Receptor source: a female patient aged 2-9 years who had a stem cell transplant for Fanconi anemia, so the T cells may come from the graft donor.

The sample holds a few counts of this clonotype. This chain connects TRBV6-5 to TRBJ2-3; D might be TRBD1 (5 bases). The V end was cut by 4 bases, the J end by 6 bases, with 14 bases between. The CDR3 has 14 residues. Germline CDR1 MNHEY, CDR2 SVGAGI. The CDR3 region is CASSWSRVQDTQYF. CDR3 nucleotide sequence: TGTGCCAGCAGTTGGAGCAGGGTACAGGATACGCAGTATTTT.

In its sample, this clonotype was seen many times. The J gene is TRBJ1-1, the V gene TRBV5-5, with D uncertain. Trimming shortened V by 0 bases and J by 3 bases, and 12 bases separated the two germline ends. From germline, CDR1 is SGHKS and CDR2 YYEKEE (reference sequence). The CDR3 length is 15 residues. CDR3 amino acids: CASSLEQWLDTEAFF. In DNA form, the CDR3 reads TGTGCCAGCAGCTTGGAGCAGTGGTTGGACACTGAAGCTTTCTTT.

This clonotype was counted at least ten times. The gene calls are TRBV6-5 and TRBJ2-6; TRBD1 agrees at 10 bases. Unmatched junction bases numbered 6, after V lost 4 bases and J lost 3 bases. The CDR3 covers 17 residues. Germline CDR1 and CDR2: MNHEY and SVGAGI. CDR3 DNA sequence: TGTGCCAGCAGTTTACGACAGGGGGCAGGTGGGGCCAACGTCCTGACTTTC. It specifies CASSLRQGAGGANVLTF.

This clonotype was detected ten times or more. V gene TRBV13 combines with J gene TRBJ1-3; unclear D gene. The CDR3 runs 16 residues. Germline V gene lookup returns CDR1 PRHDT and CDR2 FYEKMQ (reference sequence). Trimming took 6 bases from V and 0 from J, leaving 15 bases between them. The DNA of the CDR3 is TGTGCCAGCAGGCCAACAGCCAGATCCTCTGGAAACACCATATATTTT. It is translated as CASRPTARSSGNTIYF.

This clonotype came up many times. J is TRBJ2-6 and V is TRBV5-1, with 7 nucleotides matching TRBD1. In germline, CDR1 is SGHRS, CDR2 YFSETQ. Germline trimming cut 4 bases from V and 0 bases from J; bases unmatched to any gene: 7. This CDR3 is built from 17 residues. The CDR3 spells CASSRTGSGSGANVLTF. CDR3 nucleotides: TGCGCCAGCAGCCGGACAGGTAGTGGCTCTGGGGCCAACGTCCTGACTTTC.

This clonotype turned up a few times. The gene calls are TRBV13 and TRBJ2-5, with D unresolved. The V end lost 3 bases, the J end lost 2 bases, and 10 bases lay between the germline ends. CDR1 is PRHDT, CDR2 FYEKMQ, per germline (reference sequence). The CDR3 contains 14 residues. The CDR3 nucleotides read TGTGCCAGCAGCTTTTCACTAAAACAAGAGACCCAGTACTTC. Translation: CASSFSLKQETQYF.

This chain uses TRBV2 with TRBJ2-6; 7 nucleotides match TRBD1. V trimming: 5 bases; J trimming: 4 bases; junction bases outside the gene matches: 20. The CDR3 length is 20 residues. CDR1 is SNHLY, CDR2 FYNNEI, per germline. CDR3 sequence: CASSNAVGRQGWRGANVLTF. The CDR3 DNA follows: TGTGCCAGCAGTAACGCCGTTGGGAGACAGGGATGGCGAGGGGCCAACGTCCTGACTTTC.

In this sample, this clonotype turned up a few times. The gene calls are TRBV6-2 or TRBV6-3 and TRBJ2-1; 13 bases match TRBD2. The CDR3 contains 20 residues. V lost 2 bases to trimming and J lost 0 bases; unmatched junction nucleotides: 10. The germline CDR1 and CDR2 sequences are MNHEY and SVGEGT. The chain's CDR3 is CASSYLGLAGVIHSYNEQFF. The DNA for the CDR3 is TGTGCCAGCAGTTACCTAGGACTAGCGGGAGTTATACACTCCTACAATGAGCAGTTCTTC.

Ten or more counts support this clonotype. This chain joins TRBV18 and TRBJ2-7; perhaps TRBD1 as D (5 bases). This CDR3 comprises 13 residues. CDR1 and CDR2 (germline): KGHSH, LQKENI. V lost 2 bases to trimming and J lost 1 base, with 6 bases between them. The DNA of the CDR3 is TGTGCCAGCTCACCATCAGGGTCCTACGAGCAGTACTTC. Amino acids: CASSPSGSYEQYF.

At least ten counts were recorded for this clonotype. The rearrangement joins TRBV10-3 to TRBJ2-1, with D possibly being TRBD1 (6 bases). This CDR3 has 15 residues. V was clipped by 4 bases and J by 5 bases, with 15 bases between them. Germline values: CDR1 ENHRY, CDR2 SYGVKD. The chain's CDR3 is CAISGQGNVDNEQFF. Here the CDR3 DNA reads TGTGCCATCAGTGGGCAGGGGAACGTTGACAATGAGCAGTTCTTC.

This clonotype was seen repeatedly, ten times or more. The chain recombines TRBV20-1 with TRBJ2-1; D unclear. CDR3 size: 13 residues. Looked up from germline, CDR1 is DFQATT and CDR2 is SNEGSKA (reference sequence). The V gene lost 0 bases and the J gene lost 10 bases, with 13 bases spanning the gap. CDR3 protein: CSARDSGVREQFF. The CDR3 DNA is TGCAGTGCTAGAGATAGTGGAGTTAGAGAGCAGTTCTTC.

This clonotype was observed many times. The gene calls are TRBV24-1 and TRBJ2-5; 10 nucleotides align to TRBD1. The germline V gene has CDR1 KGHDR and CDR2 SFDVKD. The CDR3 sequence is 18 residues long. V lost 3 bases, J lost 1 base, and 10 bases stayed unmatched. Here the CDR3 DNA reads TGTGCCACCAGTGATCCGGGACAGGGGCCCCCCAGCCAAGAGACCCAGTACTTC. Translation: CATSDPGQGPPSQETQYF.

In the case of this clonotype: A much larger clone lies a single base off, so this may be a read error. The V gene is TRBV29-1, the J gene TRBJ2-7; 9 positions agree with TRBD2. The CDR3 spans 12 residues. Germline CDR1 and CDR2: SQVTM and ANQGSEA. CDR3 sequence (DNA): TGCGGCGTTCGCCTAGCGGGGTACGAGCAGTACTTC. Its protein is CGVRLAGYEQYF.

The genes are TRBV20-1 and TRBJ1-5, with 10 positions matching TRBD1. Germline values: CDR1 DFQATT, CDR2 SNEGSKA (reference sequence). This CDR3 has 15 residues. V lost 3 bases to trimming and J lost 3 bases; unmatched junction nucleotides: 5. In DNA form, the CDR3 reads TGCAGTGCTAGGATCGGGACAGGGGTCAATCAGCCCCAGCATTTT. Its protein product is CSARIGTGVNQPQHF.

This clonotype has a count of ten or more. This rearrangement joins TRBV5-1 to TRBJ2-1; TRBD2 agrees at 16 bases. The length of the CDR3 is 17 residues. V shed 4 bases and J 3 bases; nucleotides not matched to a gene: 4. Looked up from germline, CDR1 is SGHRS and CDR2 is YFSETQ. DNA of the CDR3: TGCGCCAGCAGCACTGGGACTAGCGGGAGGGTCTACAATGAGCAGTTCTTC. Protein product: CASSTGTSGRVYNEQFF.

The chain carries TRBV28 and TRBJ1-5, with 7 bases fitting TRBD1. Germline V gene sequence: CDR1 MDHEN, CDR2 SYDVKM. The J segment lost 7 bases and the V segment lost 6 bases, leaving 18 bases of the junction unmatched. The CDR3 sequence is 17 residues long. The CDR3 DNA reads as TGTGCCAGCAGCTCTAAATGGCAGGGGGGTAGGTTACAGCCCCAGCATTTT. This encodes CASSSKWQGGRLQPQHF.